This entry features one TCR beta chain sequence. Its antigen is unknown. The CDR3 is 17 residues long. The junction had 18 bases not matched to a gene; V was cut back by 5 bases and J by 10 bases. Looked up from germline, CDR1 is SGHAT and CDR2 is FQNNGV. This entry comes from a study of PD-1 blockade in classical Hodgkin lymphoma. Here immunoSEQ multiplex PCR was the method, and the copy in TCRdb shows in-frame clones only, minus some. This repertoire shows fewer than 50,000 clones, 70% to 90% found once; its top ten account for more than 5.5%. Study-level findings and limits: Baseline TCR diversity was reportedly lower in newly diagnosed patients than in healthy donors. It was reported as lower still in relapsed/refractory patients.

Relapse was seen in all patients after autologous stem cell transplantation, and brentuximab vedotin exposure was variable. The clonotype was recovered from a human donor with classical Hodgkin lymphoma. Specimen: peripheral blood mononuclear cells (PBMCs), collected before the second cycle of nivolumab. The J gene is TRBJ2-1, the V gene TRBV11-2, with 9 bases lining up with TRBD2. The CDR3 here is CASSLNLRTSAFGEQFF. As DNA, the CDR3 is TGTGCCAGCAGCCTAAATCTCAGGACTAGCGCGTTTGGCGAGCAGTTCTTC.